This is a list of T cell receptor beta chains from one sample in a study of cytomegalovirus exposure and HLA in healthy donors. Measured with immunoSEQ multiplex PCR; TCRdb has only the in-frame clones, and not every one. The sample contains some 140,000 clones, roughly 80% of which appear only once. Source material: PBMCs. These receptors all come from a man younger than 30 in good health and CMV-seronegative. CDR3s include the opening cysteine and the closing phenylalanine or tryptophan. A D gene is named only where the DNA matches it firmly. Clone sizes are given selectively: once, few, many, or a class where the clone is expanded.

CASSDSNYSNQPQHF	TGTGCCAGCAGTGACTCGAACTATAGCAATCAGCCCCAGCATTTT	NA	NA	TRBV6-4	TRBJ1-5
CASSLRQGLNSPLHF	TGTGCCAGCAGTTTAAGGCAGGGCCTTAATTCACCCCTCCACTTT	NA	NA	TRBV27	TRBJ1-6
CASSPGFSTNEKLFF	TGTGCCAGCTCTCCAGGGTTTTCGACTAATGAAAAACTGTTTTTT	NA	NA	TRBV27	TRBJ1-4
CASSLATGTGGTDTQYF	TGCGCCAGCAGCTTGGCCACCGGGACAGGGGGCACAGATACGCAGTATTTT	NA	TRBD1	TRBV5-1	TRBJ2-3
CASSVAWGINEKLFF	TGTGCCAGCAGCGTCGCGTGGGGCATTAATGAAAAACTGTTTTTT	NA	NA	TRBV9	TRBJ1-4
CASSLTGGGTEAFF	TGTGCCAGCAGTCTCACAGGGGGCGGTACTGAAGCTTTCTTT	NA	TRBD1	TRBV6-1	TRBJ1-1
CASSQDGQYNEQFF	TGCGCCAGCAGCCAGGATGGACAGTACAATGAGCAGTTCTTC	NA	NA	TRBV4-3	TRBJ2-1
CASSFGGTSYNEQFF	TGTGCCAGCAGCTTTGGGGGGACCTCCTACAATGAGCAGTTCTTC	NA	NA	TRBV11-1	TRBJ2-1
CAWSAQVDWEYGYTF	TGTGCCTGGAGTGCTCAAGTAGACTGGGAGTATGGCTACACCTTC	few	NA	TRBV30	TRBJ1-2
CATSSAGNTIYF	TGTGCCACCTCGAGCGCTGGAAACACCATATATTTT	NA	NA	TRBV6-6	TRBJ1-3
CASSLDGNEKLFF	TGTGCCAGCAGCTTAGACGGGAATGAAAAACTGTTTTTT	NA	NA	TRBV11-2	TRBJ1-4
CASIAWSDSAYEQYF	TGTGCCAGCATCGCATGGTCGGACAGTGCCTACGAGCAGTACTTC	NA	NA	TRBV2	TRBJ2-7
CASSPLAVNTEAFF	TGTGCCAGCTCACCACTGGCAGTAAACACTGAAGCTTTCTTT	NA	NA	TRBV18	TRBJ1-1
CASIGSKTDQNGYTF	TGTGCCAGCATTGGGAGCAAAACGGATCAAAATGGCTACACCTTC	NA	NA	TRBV2	TRBJ1-2
CASSRDRGRGWTDTQYF	TGTGCCAGCAGCCGGGACAGGGGGCGTGGTTGGACAGATACGCAGTATTTT	NA	TRBD1	TRBV7-2	TRBJ2-3
CATSRDRGHRGYTF	TGTGCCACCAGCAGAGACAGGGGGCATAGAGGCTACACCTTC	NA	TRBD1	TRBV15	TRBJ1-2
CASQPMNTGELFF	TGTGCCAGTCAACCTATGAACACCGGGGAGCTGTTTTTT	NA	NA	TRBV2	TRBJ2-2
CASSLSPGTAHEAFF	TGCGCCAGCAGCTTAAGTCCAGGGACAGCCCACGAAGCTTTCTTT	few	TRBD1	TRBV5-1	TRBJ1-1
CASSYPKQGLREKLFF	TGTGCCAGCAGTTACCCAAAACAGGGCTTGCGCGAAAAACTGTTTTTT	NA	NA	TRBV6-5	TRBJ1-4
CASSPGLGNEKLFF	TGTGCCAGCAGTCCCGGACTGGGTAATGAAAAACTGTTTTTT	NA	NA	TRBV2	TRBJ1-4
CASTPRGGTEAFF	TGTGCCAGCACCCCGCGGGGGGGGACTGAAGCTTTCTTT	NA	NA	TRBV13	TRBJ1-1
CATSRARTTYNEQFF	TGTGCCACCAGCAGAGCCCGGACAACCTACAATGAGCAGTTCTTC	NA	NA	TRBV15	TRBJ2-1
CAISSGDRAANEQFF	TGTGCCATCAGTAGCGGGGACAGGGCGGCCAATGAGCAGTTCTTC	NA	TRBD1	TRBV10-3	TRBJ2-1
CASSLGGGNTEAFF	TGTGCCAGCAGCTTGGGCGGAGGGAACACTGAAGCTTTCTTT	NA	NA	TRBV5-5	TRBJ1-1
CASSPSGQGQDTQYF	TGTGCCAGCAGCCCGAGTGGACAGGGCCAAGATACGCAGTATTTT	NA	TRBD1	TRBV6-1	TRBJ2-3
CASSSSRRGGNEKLFF	TGTGCCAGCAGCTCGAGCCGGCGGGGAGGAAATGAAAAACTGTTTTTT	NA	NA	TRBV7-8	TRBJ1-4
CASSSSPTGVREETQYF	TGTGCCAGCAGCTCATCTCCGACAGGGGTGAGAGAAGAGACCCAGTACTTC	once	TRBD1	TRBV7-9	TRBJ2-5
CASSKRDKNTEAFF	TGTGCCAGCAGCAAGAGGGACAAGAATACTGAAGCTTTCTTT	once	NA	TRBV5-4	TRBJ1-1
CAWSAHGTHYEQYF	TGTGCCTGGAGTGCCCACGGGACACACTACGAGCAGTACTTC	once	NA	TRBV30	TRBJ2-7
CASSQTGQELDTF	TGTGCCAGCAGCCAAACCGGACAGGAGTTGGACACCTTC	NA	TRBD1	TRBV4-2	TRBJ1-2
CASSFTGGGSPLHF	TGTGCCAGCAGCTTCACAGGGGGTGGATCACCCCTCCACTTT	NA	TRBD1	TRBV7-9	TRBJ1-6
CASSVDHRVSYNSPLHF	TGTGCCAGCAGCGTAGACCACAGGGTTTCCTATAATTCACCCCTCCACTTT	NA	NA	TRBV9	TRBJ1-6
CASSVEAQETQYF	TGTGCCAGCAGCGTGGAAGCCCAAGAGACCCAGTACTTC	NA	NA	TRBV5-4	TRBJ2-5
CASSFTGAVYEQYF	TGTGCCAGCAGTTTTACAGGGGCGGTCTACGAGCAGTACTTC	few	TRBD1	TRBV2	TRBJ2-7
CASSGQGMGTEAFF	TGTGCCAGCAGTGGACAGGGGATGGGGACTGAAGCTTTCTTT	NA	TRBD1	TRBV6-1	TRBJ1-1
CASSSGGTDNSPLHF	TGTGCCAGCAGCTCAGGGGGGACGGATAATTCACCCCTCCACTTT	NA	TRBD1	TRBV7-6	TRBJ1-6
CASRRGTGTGIPDTQYF	TGCGCCAGCAGAAGGGGTACCGGGACAGGTATTCCTGATACGCAGTATTTT	NA	TRBD1	TRBV5-1	TRBJ2-3
CASSAQDSYNSPLHF	TGTGCCAGCAGTGCACAGGACTCCTATAATTCACCCCTCCACTTT	NA	NA	TRBV6-5	TRBJ1-6
CASSLGRQGGNQPQHF	TGTGCCAGCAGCCTTGGCCGACAGGGGGGCAATCAGCCCCAGCATTTT	NA	TRBD1	TRBV14	TRBJ1-5
CASHRDSYTEAFF	TGCGCCAGCCACCGGGACAGTTACACTGAAGCTTTCTTT	NA	TRBD1	TRBV5-1	TRBJ1-1
CASSPDRVSVYEQYF	TGTGCCAGCAGCCCCGACAGGGTATCAGTCTACGAGCAGTACTTC	few	TRBD1	TRBV4-2	TRBJ2-7
CAWSVGAGDLTGELFF	TGTGCCTGGAGTGTAGGAGCGGGGGACCTCACCGGGGAGCTGTTTTTT	once	TRBD2	TRBV30	TRBJ2-2
CASSFSGDPYEQYF	TGTGCCAGCAGTTTCTCGGGGGACCCCTACGAGCAGTACTTC	NA	NA	TRBV27	TRBJ2-7
CASSFRQGGVNTEAFF	TGTGCCAGCAGCTTCAGACAGGGTGGAGTGAACACTGAAGCTTTCTTT	NA	TRBD1	TRBV7-2	TRBJ1-1
CASSQGTGTGTYNEQFF	TGCGCCAGCAGCCAAGGAACCGGGACAGGGACCTACAATGAGCAGTTCTTC	NA	TRBD1	TRBV4-1	TRBJ2-1
CASSLKTGGETQYF	TGCGCCAGCAGCCTCAAGACAGGCGGGGAGACCCAGTACTTC	NA	NA	TRBV5-1	TRBJ2-5
CASSYFRGVGTDTQYF	TGTGCCAGCAGTTACTTCAGGGGGGTGGGGACAGATACGCAGTATTTT	few	NA	TRBV6-5	TRBJ2-3
CASSHDPGLNTGELFF	TGTGCCAGCAGCCACGATCCAGGATTGAACACCGGGGAGCTGTTTTTT	NA	NA	TRBV7-8	TRBJ2-2
CASAMGQGLYEQYF	TGTGCCAGCGCTATGGGACAGGGACTCTACGAGCAGTACTTC	NA	TRBD1	TRBV28	TRBJ2-7
CASSLGQPYEQYF	TGTGCCAGCAGCCTAGGACAGCCCTACGAGCAGTACTTC	NA	NA	TRBV7-2	TRBJ2-7
CASSPLTGNQETQYF	TGCGCCAGCAGCCCGCTGACAGGGAACCAAGAGACCCAGTACTTC	NA	TRBD1	TRBV5-1	TRBJ2-5
CASSLSGVGTEAFF	TGTGCCAGCAGCTTGTCAGGGGTCGGCACTGAAGCTTTCTTT	NA	NA	TRBV5-5	TRBJ1-1